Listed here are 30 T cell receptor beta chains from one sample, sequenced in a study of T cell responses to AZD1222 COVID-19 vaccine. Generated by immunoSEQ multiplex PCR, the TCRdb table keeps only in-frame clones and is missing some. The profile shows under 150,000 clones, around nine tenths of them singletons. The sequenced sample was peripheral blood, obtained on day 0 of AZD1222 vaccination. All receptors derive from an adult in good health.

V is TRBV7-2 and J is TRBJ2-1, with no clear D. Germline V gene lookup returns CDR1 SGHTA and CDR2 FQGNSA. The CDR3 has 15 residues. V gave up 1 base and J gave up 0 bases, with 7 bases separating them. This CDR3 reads CASSLVSLSYNEQFF. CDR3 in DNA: TGTGCCAGCAGCTTAGTCTCGCTCTCCTACAATGAGCAGTTCTTC.

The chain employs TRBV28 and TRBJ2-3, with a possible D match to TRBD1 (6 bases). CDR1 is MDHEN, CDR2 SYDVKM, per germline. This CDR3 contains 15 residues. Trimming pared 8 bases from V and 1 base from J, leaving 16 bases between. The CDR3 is CASSKEAGGTDTQYF. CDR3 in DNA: TGTGCCAGCTCCAAAGAAGCAGGGGGCACAGATACGCAGTATTTT.

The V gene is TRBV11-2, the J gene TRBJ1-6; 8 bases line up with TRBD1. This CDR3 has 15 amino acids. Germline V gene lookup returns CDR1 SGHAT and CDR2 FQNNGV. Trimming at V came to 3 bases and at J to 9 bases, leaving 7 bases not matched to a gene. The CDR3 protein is CASSFRADRGSPLHF. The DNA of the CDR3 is TGTGCCAGCAGCTTTCGGGCCGACAGGGGTTCACCCCTCCACTTT.

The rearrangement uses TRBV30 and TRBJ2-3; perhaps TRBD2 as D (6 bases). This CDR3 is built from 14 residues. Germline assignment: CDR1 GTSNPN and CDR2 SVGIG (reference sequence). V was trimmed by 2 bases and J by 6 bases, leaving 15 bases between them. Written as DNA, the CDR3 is TGTGCCTGGAGTACGACCGGGGGTCTCGATACGCAGTATTTT. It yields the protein CAWSTTGGLDTQYF. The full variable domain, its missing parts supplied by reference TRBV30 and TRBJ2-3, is SQTIHQWPATLVQPVGSPLSLECTVEGTSNPNLYWYRQAAGRGLQLLFYSVGIGQISSEVPQNLSASRPQDRQFILSSKKLLLSDSGFYLCAWSTTGGLDTQYFGPGTRLTVL.

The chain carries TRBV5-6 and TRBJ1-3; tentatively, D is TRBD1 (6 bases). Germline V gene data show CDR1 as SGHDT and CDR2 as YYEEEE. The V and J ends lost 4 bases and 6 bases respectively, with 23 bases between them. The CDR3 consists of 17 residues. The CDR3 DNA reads TGTGCCAGCAGCCCGGTACAGGGTGCTCTAGGGGAAAACACCATATATTTT. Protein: CASSPVQGALGENTIYF.

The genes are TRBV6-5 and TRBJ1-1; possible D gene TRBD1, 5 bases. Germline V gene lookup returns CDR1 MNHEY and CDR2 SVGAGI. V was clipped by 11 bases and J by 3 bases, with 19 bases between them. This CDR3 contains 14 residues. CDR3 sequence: CAHTVGQGYTEAFF. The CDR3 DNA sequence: TGTGCCCACACGGTAGGGCAGGGCTACACTGAAGCTTTCTTT.

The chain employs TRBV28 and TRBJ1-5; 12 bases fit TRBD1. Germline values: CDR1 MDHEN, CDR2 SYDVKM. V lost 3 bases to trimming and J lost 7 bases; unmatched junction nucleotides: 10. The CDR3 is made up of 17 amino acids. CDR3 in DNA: TGTGCCAGCAGTTTCACCGGGACAGGGGGCGGCAGCCAGCCCCAGCATTTT. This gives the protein CASSFTGTGGGSQPQHF. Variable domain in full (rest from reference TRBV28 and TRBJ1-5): DVKVTQSSRYLVKRTGEKVFLECVQDMDHENMFWYRQDPGLGLRLIYFSYDVKMKEKGDIPEGYSVSREKKERFSLILESASTNQTSMYLCASSFTGTGGGSQPQHFGDGTRLSIL.

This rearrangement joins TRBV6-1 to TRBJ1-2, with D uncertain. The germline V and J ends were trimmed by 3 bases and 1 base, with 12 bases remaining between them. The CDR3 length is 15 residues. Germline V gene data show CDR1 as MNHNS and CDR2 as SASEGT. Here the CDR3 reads CASSDSRAFNYGYTF. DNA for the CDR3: TGTGCCAGCAGTGATAGTCGGGCGTTTAACTATGGCTACACCTTC.

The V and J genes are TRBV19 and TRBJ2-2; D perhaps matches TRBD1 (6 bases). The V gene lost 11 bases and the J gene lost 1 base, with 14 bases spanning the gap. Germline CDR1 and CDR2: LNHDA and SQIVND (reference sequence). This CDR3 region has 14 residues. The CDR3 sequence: CAGRTALNTGELFF. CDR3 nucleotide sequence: TGTGCCGGGCGGACAGCCCTGAACACCGGGGAGCTGTTTTTT.

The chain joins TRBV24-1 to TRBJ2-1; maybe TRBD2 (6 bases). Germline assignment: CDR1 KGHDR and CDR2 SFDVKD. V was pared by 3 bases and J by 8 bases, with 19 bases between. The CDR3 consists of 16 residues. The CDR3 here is CATSDPVGGIADEQFF. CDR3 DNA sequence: TGTGCCACCAGTGATCCGGTTGGCGGGATCGCGGATGAGCAGTTCTTC.

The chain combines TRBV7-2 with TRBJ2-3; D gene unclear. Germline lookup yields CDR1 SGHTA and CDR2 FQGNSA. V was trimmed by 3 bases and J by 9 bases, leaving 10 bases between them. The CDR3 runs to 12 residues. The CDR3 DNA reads TGTGCCAGCAGCTTGAGCTCGTTCACGCAGTATTTT. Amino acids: CASSLSSFTQYF.

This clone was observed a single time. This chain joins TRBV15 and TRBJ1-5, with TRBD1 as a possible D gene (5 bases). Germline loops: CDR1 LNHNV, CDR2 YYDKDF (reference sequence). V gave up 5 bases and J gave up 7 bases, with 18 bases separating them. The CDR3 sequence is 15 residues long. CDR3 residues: CATSYRAPRGQPQHF. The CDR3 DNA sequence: TGTGCCACCAGCTACCGGGCCCCTCGGGGCCAGCCCCAGCATTTT.

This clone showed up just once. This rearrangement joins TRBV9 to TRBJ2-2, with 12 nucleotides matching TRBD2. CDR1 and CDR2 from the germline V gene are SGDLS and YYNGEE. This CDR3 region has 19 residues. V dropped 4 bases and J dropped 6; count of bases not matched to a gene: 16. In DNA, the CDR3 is TGTGCCAGCAGCCCTTCTCTTGGCCCTAGCGGGGGGGCCGCCGGGGAGCTGTTTTTT. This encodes CASSPSLGPSGGAAGELFF.

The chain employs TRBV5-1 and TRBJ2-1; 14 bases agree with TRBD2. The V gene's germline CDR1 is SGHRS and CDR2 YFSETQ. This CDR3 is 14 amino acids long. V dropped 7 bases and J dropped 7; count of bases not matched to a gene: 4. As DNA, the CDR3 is TGCGCCAGCGGACTAGCGGGAGGTCGGAATGAGCAGTTCTTC. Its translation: CASGLAGGRNEQFF.

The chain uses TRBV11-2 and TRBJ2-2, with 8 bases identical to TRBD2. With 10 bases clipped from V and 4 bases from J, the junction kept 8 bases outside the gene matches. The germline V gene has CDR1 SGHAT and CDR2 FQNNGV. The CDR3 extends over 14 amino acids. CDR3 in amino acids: CATTKRGSTGELFF. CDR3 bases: TGTGCCACCACAAAGCGGGGGAGCACCGGGGAGCTGTTTTTT.

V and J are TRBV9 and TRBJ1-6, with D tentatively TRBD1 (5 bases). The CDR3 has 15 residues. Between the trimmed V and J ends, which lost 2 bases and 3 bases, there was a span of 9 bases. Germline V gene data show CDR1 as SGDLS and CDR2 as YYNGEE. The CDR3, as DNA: TGTGCCAGCAGCGTGGGGGGAAACTATAATTCACCCCTCCACTTT. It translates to CASSVGGNYNSPLHF.

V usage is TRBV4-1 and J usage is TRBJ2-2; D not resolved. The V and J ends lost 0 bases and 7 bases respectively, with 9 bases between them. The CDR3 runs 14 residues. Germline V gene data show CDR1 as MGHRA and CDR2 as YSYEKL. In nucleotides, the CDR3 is TGCGCCAGCAGCCAAGATCTCGCAGGCGGGGAGCTGTTTTTT. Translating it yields CASSQDLAGGELFF.

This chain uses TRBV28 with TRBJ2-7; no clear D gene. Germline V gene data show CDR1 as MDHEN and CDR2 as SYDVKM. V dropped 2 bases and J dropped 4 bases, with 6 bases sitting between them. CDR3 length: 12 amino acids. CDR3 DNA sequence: TGTGCCAGCAGTTTAAAATTTTACGAGCAGTACTTC. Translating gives CASSLKFYEQYF.

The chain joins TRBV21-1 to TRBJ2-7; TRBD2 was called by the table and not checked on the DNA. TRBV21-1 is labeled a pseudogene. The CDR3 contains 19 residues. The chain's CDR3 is CASSKRMVVAGALSYEQYF. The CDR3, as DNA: TGTGCCAGCAGCAAAAGAATGGTGGTAGCGGGGGCCCTCTCCTACGAGCAGTACTTC.

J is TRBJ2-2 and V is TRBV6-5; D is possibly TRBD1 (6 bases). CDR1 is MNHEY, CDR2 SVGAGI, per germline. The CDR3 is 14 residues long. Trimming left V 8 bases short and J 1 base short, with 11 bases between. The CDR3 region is CASRGRGNTGELFF. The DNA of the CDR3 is TGTGCCAGCCGGGGCAGGGGGAACACCGGGGAGCTGTTTTTT.

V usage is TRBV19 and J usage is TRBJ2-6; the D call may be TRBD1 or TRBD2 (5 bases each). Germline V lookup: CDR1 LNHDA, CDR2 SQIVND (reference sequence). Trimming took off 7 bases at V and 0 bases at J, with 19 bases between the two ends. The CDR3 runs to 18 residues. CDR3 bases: TGTGCCAGTATCAGGGAGCCAGGAACGTCCTCTGGGGCCAACGTCCTGACTTTC. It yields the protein CASIREPGTSSGANVLTF.

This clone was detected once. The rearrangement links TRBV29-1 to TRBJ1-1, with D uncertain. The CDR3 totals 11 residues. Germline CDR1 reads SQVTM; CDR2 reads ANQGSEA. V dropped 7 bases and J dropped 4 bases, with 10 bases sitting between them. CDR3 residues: CSATLVTEAFF. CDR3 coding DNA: TGCAGCGCAACCCTGGTCACTGAAGCTTTCTTT.

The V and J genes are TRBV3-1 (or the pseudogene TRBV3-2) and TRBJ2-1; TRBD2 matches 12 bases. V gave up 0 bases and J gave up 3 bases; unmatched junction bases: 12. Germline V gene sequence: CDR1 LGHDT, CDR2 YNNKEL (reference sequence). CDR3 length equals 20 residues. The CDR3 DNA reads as TGTGCCAGCAGCCAAGATCCCCTAGCGGGGGGGCTCATAGTCTACAATGAGCAGTTCTTC. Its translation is CASSQDPLAGGLIVYNEQFF.

The CDR3 loop reads CASSLDLLAGVSFTDTQYF. The CDR3 DNA reads TGTGCCAGCAGCTTAGATTTGCTAGCGGGGGTCTCATTCACAGATACGCAGTATTTT. The genes are TRBV11-2 and TRBJ2-3; TRBD2 matches at 10 bases. Germline values: CDR1 SGHAT, CDR2 FQNNGV. Germline trimming cut 0 bases from V and 2 bases from J; bases unmatched to any gene: 11. This CDR3 has 19 amino acids.

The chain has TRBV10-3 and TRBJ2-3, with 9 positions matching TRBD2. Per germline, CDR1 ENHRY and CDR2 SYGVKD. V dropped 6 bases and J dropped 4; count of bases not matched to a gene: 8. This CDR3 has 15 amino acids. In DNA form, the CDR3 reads TGTGCCATCAGCGTACTAGCGGGCCCCGCAGATACGCAGTATTTT. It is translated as CAISVLAGPADTQYF.

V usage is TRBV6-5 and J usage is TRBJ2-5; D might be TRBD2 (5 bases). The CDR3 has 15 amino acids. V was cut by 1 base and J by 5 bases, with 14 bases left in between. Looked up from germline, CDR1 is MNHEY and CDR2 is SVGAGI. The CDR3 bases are TGTGCCAGCAGTTACTTGCCGACTATCCGCGAGACCCAGTACTTC. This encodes CASSYLPTIRETQYF.

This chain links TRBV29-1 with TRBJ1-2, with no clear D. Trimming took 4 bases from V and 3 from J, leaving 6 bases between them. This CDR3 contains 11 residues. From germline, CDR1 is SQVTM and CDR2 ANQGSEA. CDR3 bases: TGCAGCGTTGGGAGGGACTATGGCTACACCTTC. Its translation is CSVGRDYGYTF. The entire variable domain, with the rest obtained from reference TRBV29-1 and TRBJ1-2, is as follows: SAVISQKPSRDICQRGTSLTIQCQVDSQVTMMFWYRQQPGQSLTLIATANQGSEATYESGFVIDKFPISRPNLTFSTLTVSNMSPEDSSIYLCSVGRDYGYTFGSGTRLTVV.

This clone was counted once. DNA for the CDR3: TGCGCCAGCAGACAGCCCCAGCATTTT. Translated: CASRQPQHF. J is TRBJ1-5 and V is TRBV10-1; D not resolved. The germline V gene has CDR1 WNHNN and CDR2 SYGVQD (reference sequence). The CDR3 runs 9 residues. The V and J ends lost 6 bases and 7 bases respectively, with 1 base between them.

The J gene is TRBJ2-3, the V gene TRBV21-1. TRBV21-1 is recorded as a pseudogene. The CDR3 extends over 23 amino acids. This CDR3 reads CASSKQGVGQGFESGIPTDTQYF. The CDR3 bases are TGTGCCAGCAGCAAACAGGGAGTTGGACAAGGCTTCGAATCGGGTATCCCCACAGATACGCAGTATTTT.

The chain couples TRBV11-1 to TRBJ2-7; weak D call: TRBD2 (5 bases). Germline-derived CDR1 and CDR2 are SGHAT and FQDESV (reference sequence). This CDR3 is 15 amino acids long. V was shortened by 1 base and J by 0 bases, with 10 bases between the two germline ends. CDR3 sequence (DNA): TGTGCCAGCAGCTTAGACGGGGTGAGCTCCTACGAGCAGTACTTC. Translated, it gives CASSLDGVSSYEQYF.